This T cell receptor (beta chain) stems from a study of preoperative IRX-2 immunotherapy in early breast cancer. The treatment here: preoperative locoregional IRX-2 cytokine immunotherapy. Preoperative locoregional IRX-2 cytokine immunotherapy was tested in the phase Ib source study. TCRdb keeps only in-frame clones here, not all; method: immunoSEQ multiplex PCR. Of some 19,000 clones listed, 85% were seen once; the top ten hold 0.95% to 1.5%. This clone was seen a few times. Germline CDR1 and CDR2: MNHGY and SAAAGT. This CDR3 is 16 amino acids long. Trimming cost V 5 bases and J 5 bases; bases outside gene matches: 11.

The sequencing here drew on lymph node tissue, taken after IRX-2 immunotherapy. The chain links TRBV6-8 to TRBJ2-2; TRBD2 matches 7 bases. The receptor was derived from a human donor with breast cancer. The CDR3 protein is CASSALTLARTGELFF. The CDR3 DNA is TGTGCCAGCAGTGCGTTAACACTAGCGCGGACCGGGGAGCTGTTTTTT.